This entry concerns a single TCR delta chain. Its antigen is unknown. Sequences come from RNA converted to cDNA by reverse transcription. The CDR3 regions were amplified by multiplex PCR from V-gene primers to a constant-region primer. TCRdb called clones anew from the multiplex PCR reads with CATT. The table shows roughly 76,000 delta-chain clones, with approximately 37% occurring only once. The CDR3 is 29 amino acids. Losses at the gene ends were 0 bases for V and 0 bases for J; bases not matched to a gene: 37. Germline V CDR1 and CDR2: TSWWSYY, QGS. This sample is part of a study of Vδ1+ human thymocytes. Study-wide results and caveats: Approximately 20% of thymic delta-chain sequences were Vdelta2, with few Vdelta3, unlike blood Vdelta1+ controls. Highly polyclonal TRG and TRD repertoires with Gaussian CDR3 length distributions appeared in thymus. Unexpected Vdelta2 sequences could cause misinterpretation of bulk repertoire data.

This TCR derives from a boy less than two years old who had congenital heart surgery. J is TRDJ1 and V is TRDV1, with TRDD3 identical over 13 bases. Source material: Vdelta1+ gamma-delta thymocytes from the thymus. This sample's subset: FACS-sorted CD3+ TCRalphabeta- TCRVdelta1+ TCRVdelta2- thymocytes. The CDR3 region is CALGELRSTRRPSYVMYWGIRMYTDKLIF. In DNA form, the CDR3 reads TGTGCTCTTGGGGAACTACGCTCTACCCGAAGGCCTTCCTACGTAATGTACTGGGGGATACGGATGTACACCGATAAACTCATCTTT.